This T cell receptor (beta chain) was captured by sequencing in a study of OX40 agonist ivuxolimab in advanced cancers. Turning to the study itself: Three patients got partial responses; one had hepatocellular carcinoma and two had cutaneous melanoma.

The CDR3 runs to 15 residues. V lost 7 bases and J lost 0, with 16 bases in between. Germline V gives CDR1 SNHLY, CDR2 FYNNEI. The table came from immunoSEQ multiplex PCR; TCRdb's copy has only in-frame clones and leaves some out. The table lists roughly 59,000 clones, around 90% of them singletons. The sequence came from an adult with an advanced solid tumor such as melanoma, head and neck, liver or kidney cancer. The material sequenced was CD4+ or CD8+ T cells sorted from blood, taken in a trial of the OX40 agonist ivuxolimab. The J gene is TRBJ2-7, the V gene TRBV2, with TRBD2 as a possible D gene (6 bases). The DNA of the CDR3 is TGTGCCAGCAAATTAAGGGGACTCAGCTCCTACGAGCAGTACTTC. Amino acid sequence: CASKLRGLSSYEQYF.